This T cell receptor beta chain originates from a study of blood T cell repertoires in COVID-19. Study-level information: The samples span acute and convalescent COVID-19 from the United States, Italy and Spain. Nucleic acid was either cDNA or gDNA, and it came from T cells, B-cell-depleted T cells, or PBMCs.

Original data processing: Reference gene primer amplification gave nucleated cell count estimates. Data came from immunoSEQ multiplex PCR; TCRdb stores just in-frame clones and leaves some out. V, J and clone size reflect that table, while D and trimming were determined from the DNA. The sample lists some 300,000 clones, roughly 87% occurring once. Between the trimmed V and J ends, which lost 3 bases and 2 bases, there was a span of 8 bases. There are 13 residues in the CDR3. CDR1 is MGHDK and CDR2 is SYGVNS in the germline V gene. The sample taken for sequencing was peripheral blood. The chain is built from TRBV25-1 and TRBJ2-7; D gene ambiguous. The receptor comes from a man younger than 30 with active or convalescent COVID-19. The DNA for the CDR3 is TGTGCCAGCAGTGACTCCCTAACCTACGAGCAGTACTTC. Its protein product is CASSDSLTYEQYF.